This TCR beta chain was profiled in a study of neurological immune-mediated disorders. Study-level findings and limits: In HTLV-1-associated myelopathy, TCR clonal expansion was greatest, whereas multiple sclerosis had the least, falling below healthy controls.

The cDNA was generated through 5'RACE incorporating 10-nucleotide random UMIs. A single record per CDR3 protein comes from TCRdb applying MiXCR to the 5' RACE reads. The data contain 25,000 to 35,000 distinct CDR3 sequences, around 15% of them singletons. This clonotype was counted many times. Its target is not known. Libraries used 2 million unsorted PBMCs kept frozen in RNAlater. Sequenced: PBMCs. The receptor comes from a man in his 70s in good health.

The CDR3 DNA sequence: TGTGCCATCAGTGAGATTCAGGGCTATGGCTACACCTTC. It specifies CAISEIQGYGYTF. The J gene is TRBJ1-2, the V gene TRBV10-3, with TRBD1 as a possible D gene (5 bases). The V and J ends lost 2 bases and 4 bases respectively, with 8 bases between them. The CDR3 spans 13 residues. CDR1 is ENHRY and CDR2 is SYGVKD in the germline V gene.